Following are 30 T cell receptor beta chains from one sample sequenced in a study of OX40 agonist ivuxolimab in advanced cancers. Produced via immunoSEQ multiplex PCR; TCRdb's table is partial and in-frame only. This sample has around 94,000 clones, with approximately 90% found just once. The source material was CD4+ or CD8+ T cells sorted from blood, sampled in a trial of the OX40 agonist ivuxolimab. The receptor set was obtained from an adult with an advanced solid tumor such as melanoma, head and neck, liver or kidney cancer.

In this sample, this clone turned up once. V and J are TRBV19 and TRBJ1-4, with 8 positions matching TRBD1. The germline V gene has CDR1 LNHDA and CDR2 SQIVND (reference sequence). J lost 5 bases, V lost 3 bases, and 8 bases had no gene match. The CDR3 contains 16 residues. CDR3 DNA sequence: TGTGCCAGTAGTATGGGAGTGGGGACAGGAAATGAAAAACTGTTTTTT. Translated, it gives CASSMGVGTGNEKLFF.

The rearrangement uses TRBV7-2 and TRBJ1-2, with 8 nucleotides matching TRBD1. With V trimmed by 5 bases and J by 4 bases, 3 bases remained unmatched. Germline CDR1 is SGHTA and CDR2 is FQGNSA. The CDR3 loop spans 13 amino acids. In DNA, the CDR3 is TGTGCCAGCAGCGACACAGGGGGCTATGGCTACACCTTC. As protein: CASSDTGGYGYTF.

The chain employs TRBV11-3 and TRBJ2-1; no definite D call. There are 15 residues in the CDR3. Trimming left V 2 bases short and J 4 bases short, with 12 bases between. The germline CDR1 and CDR2 sequences are SGHNT and YENEEA. The CDR3 protein is CASSLIGLDYNEQFF. CDR3 sequence (DNA): TGTGCCAGCAGCTTAATCGGGCTGGATTACAATGAGCAGTTCTTC. Full variable domain (outside the CDR3, taken from reference TRBV11-3 and TRBJ2-1): EAGVVQSPRYKIIEKKQPVAFWCNPISGHNTLYWYLQNLGQGPELLIRYENEEAVDDSQLPKDRFSAERLKGVDSTLKIQPAELGDSAVYLCASSLIGLDYNEQFFGPGTRLTVL.

The chain recombines TRBV6-5 with TRBJ1-5, with unresolved D. Germline values: CDR1 MNHEY, CDR2 SVGAGI. The CDR3 runs 16 residues. Between the trimmed V and J ends, which lost 2 bases and 0 bases, there was a span of 11 bases. CDR3 coding DNA: TGTGCCAGCAGTTACGCGTTACCAGATAGCAATCAGCCCCAGCATTTT. Amino acids: CASSYALPDSNQPQHF.

This CDR3 is CASSMGLLGGETQYF. Here the CDR3 DNA reads TGTGCCAGTAGTATGGGACTACTTGGGGGGGAGACCCAGTACTTC. The chain links TRBV19 to TRBJ2-5; 7 bases are shared with TRBD2. The CDR3 totals 15 residues. Germline lookup yields CDR1 LNHDA and CDR2 SQIVND (reference sequence). The V segment lost 3 bases and the J segment 5 bases; nucleotides outside the gene matches: 9.

The rearrangement links TRBV25-1 to TRBJ1-2, with TRBD1 matching 8 bases. Germline values: CDR1 MGHDK, CDR2 SYGVNS. This CDR3 has 17 residues. V was clipped by 6 bases and J by 8 bases; unmatched bases: 20. CDR3 bases: TGTGCCAGCAGCTTTTCGGCAGGGGGCGCAGAGGTTAACGGCTACACCTTC. Translation: CASSFSAGGAEVNGYTF.

The gene calls are TRBV6-1 and TRBJ2-1; no clear D gene. CDR3 size: 14 residues. Trimming removed 10 bases from V and 0 bases from J, with 13 bases in between. Germline CDR1 MNHNS, CDR2 SASEGT. CDR3 in amino acids: CATRRISSYNEQFF. CDR3 nucleotides: TGTGCCACCCGACGGATCAGCTCCTACAATGAGCAGTTCTTC.

This chain uses TRBV11-3 with TRBJ1-1; D remains unclear. The CDR3 is 15 amino acids. Germline values: CDR1 SGHNT, CDR2 YENEEA. Trimming took 1 base from V and 4 from J, leaving 13 bases between them. CDR3 in amino acids: CASSLAVGSGTEAFF. The CDR3 region has the DNA TGTGCCAGCAGCTTAGCTGTGGGCTCGGGCACTGAAGCTTTCTTT.

The chain has TRBV7-2 and TRBJ2-1; 7 bases fit TRBD2. The CDR3 has 15 amino acids. The V gene's germline CDR1 is SGHTA and CDR2 FQGNSA. V lost 5 bases and J lost 3; bases outside the gene matches: 7. The CDR3 spells CASSPGLAVYNEQFF. CDR3 bases: TGTGCCAGCAGCCCGGGGCTAGCGGTCTACAATGAGCAGTTCTTC.

The rearrangement uses TRBV19 and TRBJ2-1; D possibly corresponds to TRBD2 (6 bases). Trimming shortened V by 5 bases and J by 2 bases, and 10 bases separated the two germline ends. Germline values: CDR1 LNHDA, CDR2 SQIVND (reference sequence). The CDR3 extends over 14 amino acids. CDR3 sequence reads: CASSGAGPYNEQFF. The CDR3 nucleotides read TGTGCCAGTAGTGGGGCGGGACCCTACAATGAGCAGTTCTTC.

The V call is TRBV5-4, the J call TRBJ2-7; 8 bases align to TRBD2. V dropped 4 bases and J dropped 6; count of bases not matched to a gene: 9. Per germline, CDR1 SGHNT and CDR2 YYREEE (reference sequence). This CDR3 is built from 14 residues. The CDR3 region is CASSHKRESGEQYF. The CDR3 nucleotides read TGTGCCAGCAGCCATAAGCGGGAGTCTGGCGAGCAGTACTTC.

The J gene is TRBJ2-1, the V gene TRBV7-2; D perhaps matches TRBD1 (6 bases). This CDR3 is built from 14 residues. V was clipped by 4 bases and J by 3 bases, with 10 bases between them. The germline V gene has CDR1 SGHTA and CDR2 FQGNSA. CDR3 nucleotide sequence: TGTGCCAGCAGCTCCGGGACAAACTACAATGAGCAGTTCTTC. This sequence encodes CASSSGTNYNEQFF. Together with reference TRBV7-2 and TRBJ2-1, the CDR3 gives the full variable domain: GAGVSQSPSNKVTEKGKDVELRCDPISGHTALYWYRQSLGQGLEFLIYFQGNSAPDKSGLPSDRFSAERTGGSVSTLTIQRTQQEDSAVYLCASSSGTNYNEQFFGPGTRLTVL.

The rearrangement links TRBV7-3 to TRBJ2-1; maybe TRBD1 (5 bases). V lost 5 bases and J 9 bases, leaving 17 bases between the germline ends. The CDR3 has 14 amino acids. Germline values: CDR1 SGHTA, CDR2 FQGTGA. CDR3 in DNA: TGTGCCAGCAGCACCTTGGGGCCGTGGGGTGAGCAGTTCTTC. Translation gives CASSTLGPWGEQFF.

J is TRBJ2-2 and V is TRBV2; D is ambiguous. CDR1 and CDR2 (germline): SNHLY, FYNNEI. The ends were cut back, 7 bases at V and 1 base at J, with 10 bases in the middle. The CDR3 extends over 14 amino acids. CDR3 sequence: CASKRTENTGELFF. The CDR3 DNA sequence: TGTGCCAGCAAGAGGACCGAGAACACCGGGGAGCTGTTTTTT.

V gene TRBV2 combines with J gene TRBJ2-1; D may correspond to TRBD1 or TRBD2 (5 bases each). Trimming stripped 4 bases from V and 4 bases from J, with 8 bases between. Per germline, CDR1 SNHLY and CDR2 FYNNEI. CDR3 length: 13 residues. The CDR3 nucleotides are TGTGCCAGCAGTGCTGGGACGTACAATGAGCAGTTCTTC. Translation: CASSAGTYNEQFF.

The chain employs TRBV4-3 and TRBJ2-1; the match to TRBD2 covers 9 bases. CDR1 and CDR2 (germline): LGHNA, YSLEER. The CDR3 has 18 residues. V gave up 1 base and J gave up 10 bases; unmatched junction bases: 17. The CDR3 region is CASSQAASPSGKAREQFF. The CDR3 DNA follows: TGCGCCAGCAGCCAAGCAGCTTCCCCTAGCGGGAAGGCCCGGGAGCAGTTCTTC.

CDR3 sequence: CASSLSGYEQYF. Here the CDR3 DNA reads TGTGCCAGCAGTTTGAGTGGTTACGAGCAGTACTTC. The rearrangement joins TRBV28 to TRBJ2-7; D gene unclear. Germline V gene sequence: CDR1 MDHEN, CDR2 SYDVKM. Trimming removed 3 bases at V and 4 bases at J, with 7 bases between. The CDR3 runs 12 residues.

The chain combines TRBV5-4 with TRBJ2-5; 11 bases align to TRBD2. The DNA end favors TRBJ2-7, so the J call may be wrong. This CDR3 is 14 amino acids long. Germline assignment: CDR1 SGHNT and CDR2 YYREEE (reference sequence). The CDR3 coding sequence is TGTGCCAGCAGCCAGACTAGCGGGGCGAACGAGCAGTACTTC. It encodes CASSQTSGANEQYF.

This clone showed up just once. This chain joins TRBV19 and TRBJ2-5, with a possible D match to TRBD2 (6 bases). CDR3 length: 14 residues. Germline CDR1 is LNHDA and CDR2 is SQIVND (reference sequence). Deletions cut 5 bases from V and 7 bases from J, with 17 bases between. The DNA for the CDR3 is TGTGCCAGTAGTTGGTCCGGGACTGACAGGACCCAGTACTTC. It codes for CASSWSGTDRTQYF.

The genes are TRBV25-1 and TRBJ2-5; D possibly corresponds to TRBD2 (6 bases). In germline, CDR1 is MGHDK, CDR2 SYGVNS. Trimming removed 4 bases at V and 2 bases at J, with 20 bases between. This CDR3 is 17 amino acids long. The CDR3 is CASSAHFSGSRQETQYF. CDR3 DNA: TGTGCCAGCAGTGCCCATTTCTCCGGGAGCCGACAAGAGACCCAGTACTTC.

The chain has TRBV28 and TRBJ1-6; D unclear. The CDR3 covers 16 residues. The germline V and J ends were trimmed by 2 bases and 3 bases, with 11 bases remaining between them. Germline V CDR1 and CDR2: MDHEN, SYDVKM. The CDR3 here is CASSLRGYGYNSPLHF. The DNA of the CDR3 is TGTGCCAGCAGTTTACGCGGGTATGGCTATAATTCACCCCTCCACTTT. Looking up the rest from reference TRBV28 and TRBJ1-6 gives the full variable domain: DVKVTQSSRYLVKRTGEKVFLECVQDMDHENMFWYRQDPGLGLRLIYFSYDVKMKEKGDIPEGYSVSREKKERFSLILESASTNQTSMYLCASSLRGYGYNSPLHFGNGTRLTVT.

The chain combines TRBV13 with TRBJ2-5, with 8 positions matching TRBD1. CDR3 length: 15 amino acids. The V gene end was trimmed by 3 bases and the J gene end by 5 bases; junction bases not matched to a gene: 8. CDR1 is PRHDT and CDR2 is FYEKMQ in the germline V gene (reference sequence). CDR3 bases: TGTGCCAGCAGCTTGCCCGGGACAGGCGAGGAGACCCAGTACTTC. Protein product: CASSLPGTGEETQYF. The whole variable domain, filled in from reference TRBV13 and TRBJ2-5, reads AAGVIQSPRHLIKEKRETATLKCYPIPRHDTVYWYQQGPGQDPQFLISFYEKMQSDKGSIPDRFSAQQFSDYHSELNMSSLELGDSALYFCASSLPGTGEETQYFGPGTRLLVL.

The chain carries TRBV27 and TRBJ1-5; 8 bases align to TRBD1. The CDR3 has 15 residues. V was clipped by 5 bases and J by 1 base; unmatched bases: 4. Germline loops: CDR1 MNHEY, CDR2 SMNVEV (reference sequence). The CDR3 spells CASSPRGQSNQPQHF. The DNA for the CDR3 is TGTGCCAGCAGTCCCAGGGGGCAGAGCAATCAGCCCCAGCATTTT.

The rearrangement uses TRBV30 and TRBJ1-6; no definite D call. V lost 1 base and J 9 bases, leaving 7 bases between the germline ends. This CDR3 spans 12 amino acids. Germline loops: CDR1 GTSNPN, CDR2 SVGIG (reference sequence). The CDR3 DNA reads TGTGCCTGGAGTGACCTGGGTTCACCCCTCCACTTT. Protein product: CAWSDLGSPLHF.

This chain uses TRBV7-2 with TRBJ2-7; 10 bases are shared with TRBD2. CDR3 size: 15 residues. V was clipped by 6 bases and J by 4 bases; unmatched bases: 9. The germline V gene has CDR1 SGHTA and CDR2 FQGNSA. CDR3 bases: TGTGCCAGCAGTCAATTCGGACTAGCGGTTTACGAGCAGTACTTC. Its translation: CASSQFGLAVYEQYF.

The chain is built from TRBV18 and TRBJ1-2, with D possibly being TRBD1 (5 bases). Trimming pared 1 base from V and 6 bases from J, leaving 24 bases between. Germline V lookup: CDR1 KGHSH, CDR2 LQKENI. The CDR3 has 18 amino acids. CDR3 protein: CASSPRVGDGRDGDGYTF. Written as DNA, the CDR3 is TGTGCCAGCTCACCACGAGTGGGAGATGGAAGGGACGGCGATGGCTACACCTTC. The variable domain in full, with the rest retrieved from reference TRBV18 and TRBJ1-2, is NAGVMQNPRHLVRRRGQEARLRCSPMKGHSHVYWYRQLPEEGLKFMVYLQKENIIDESGMPKERFSAEFPKEGPSILRIQQVVRGDSAAYFCASSPRVGDGRDGDGYTFGSGTRLTVV.

The chain carries TRBV27 and TRBJ2-2; TRBD2 agrees at 14 bases. V lost 8 bases and J lost 8; bases outside the gene matches: 4. This CDR3 is built from 14 residues. The germline gives CDR1 MNHEY, CDR2 SMNVEV (reference sequence). The CDR3 DNA is TGTGCCAGCCGACTAGCGGGAGGGCATGGGGAGCTGTTTTTT. This gives the protein CASRLAGGHGELFF.

This chain joins TRBV10-3 and TRBJ2-1; D perhaps matches TRBD2 (5 bases). This CDR3 comprises 12 residues. V lost 10 bases, J lost 10 bases, and 17 bases lay in between. The germline CDR1 and CDR2 sequences are ENHRY and SYGVKD. The chain's CDR3 is CATTDSQDEQFF. In nucleotides, the CDR3 is TGTGCCACCACGGACTCCCAGGACGAGCAGTTCTTC.

This chain joins TRBV30 and TRBJ1-3, with D unclear. From germline, CDR1 is GTSNPN and CDR2 SVGIG (reference sequence). V lost 1 base and J 0 bases, leaving 4 bases between the germline ends. This CDR3 has 13 amino acids. CDR3 sequence: CAWSASSGNTIYF. The CDR3 bases are TGTGCCTGGAGTGCGAGCTCTGGAAACACCATATATTTT.

This clone has only one observation. The V and J genes are TRBV5-6 and TRBJ2-1, with 7 bases that match TRBD2. J was trimmed by 0 bases and V by 4 bases; bases with no gene match: 7. The CDR3 consists of 16 residues. Germline V gene data show CDR1 as SGHDT and CDR2 as YYEEEE. CDR3 DNA: TGTGCCAGCAGCGACGAAGCGGGAATCTCCTACAATGAGCAGTTCTTC. It codes for CASSDEAGISYNEQFF.